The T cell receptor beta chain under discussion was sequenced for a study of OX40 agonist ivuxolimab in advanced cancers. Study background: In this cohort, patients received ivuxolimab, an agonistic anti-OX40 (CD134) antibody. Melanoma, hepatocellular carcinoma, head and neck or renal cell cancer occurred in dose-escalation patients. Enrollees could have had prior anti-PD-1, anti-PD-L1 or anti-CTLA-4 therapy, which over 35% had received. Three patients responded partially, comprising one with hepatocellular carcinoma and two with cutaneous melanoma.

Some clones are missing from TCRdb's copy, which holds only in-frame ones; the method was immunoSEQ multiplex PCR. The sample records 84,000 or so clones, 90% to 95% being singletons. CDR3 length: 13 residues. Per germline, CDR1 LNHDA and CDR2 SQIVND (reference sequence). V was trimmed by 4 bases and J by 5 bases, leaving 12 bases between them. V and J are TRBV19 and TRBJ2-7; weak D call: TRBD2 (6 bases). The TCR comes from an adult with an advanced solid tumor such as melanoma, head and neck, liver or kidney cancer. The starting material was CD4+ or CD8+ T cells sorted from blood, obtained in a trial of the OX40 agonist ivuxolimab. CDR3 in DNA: TGTGCCAGTAGTACTACGGGGGAGGACGAGCAGTACTTC. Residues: CASSTTGEDEQYF.